One sample yielded the 30 T cell receptor beta chains listed below, sequenced in a study of CD8+ T cells in alopecia areata. Treatment of the sample: oral pan-JAK inhibitor, 5-10 mg twice daily. cDNA serving as the sequencing template came from extracted, reverse transcribed RNA. Assay: immunoSEQ multiplex PCR; the TCRdb copy retains only in-frame clones and omits some. The sample carries about 87,000 clones, 70% to 80% recorded once. The input for sequencing was CD8+ T cells sorted from blood, taken at week 44, from a patient treated with tofacitinib. The receptors derive from a human donor with alopecia areata.

The V gene is TRBV25-1, the J gene TRBJ1-6; 9 nucleotides match TRBD1. V lost 3 bases and J lost 4; bases outside the gene matches: 4. Germline lookup yields CDR1 MGHDK and CDR2 SYGVNS. The CDR3 contains 16 residues. DNA of the CDR3: TGTGCCAGCAGTGAGGGGACAGGGCGGTATAATTCACCCCTCCACTTT. It encodes CASSEGTGRYNSPLHF.

The chain carries TRBV12-5 and TRBJ1-5; D not certain. This CDR3 region has 13 residues. The ends were cut back, 0 bases at V and 5 bases at J, with 5 bases in the middle. Germline V gene sequence: CDR1 LGHNT, CDR2 FRNRAP. DNA for the CDR3: TGTGCTAGTGGTTTGGTCCACCATCAGCCCCAGCATTTT. It encodes CASGLVHHQPQHF.

The chain links TRBV4-3 to TRBJ1-1; a possible D gene is TRBD1 (5 bases). This CDR3 contains 14 residues. V lost 6 bases and J lost 2, with 13 bases in between. Per the germline V gene, CDR1 is LGHNA and CDR2 is YSLEER. The CDR3 loop is CASRHHGGNTEAFF. In DNA form, the CDR3 reads TGCGCCAGCAGACACCACGGGGGAAACACTGAAGCTTTCTTT.

The chain is built from TRBV25-1 and TRBJ1-1, with D unresolved. The CDR3 covers 14 residues. Germline CDR1 is MGHDK and CDR2 is SYGVNS. V lost 1 base to trimming and J lost 0 bases, with 6 bases between them. The CDR3 region is CASSEWEVNTEAFF. The CDR3 DNA sequence: TGTGCCAGCAGTGAATGGGAGGTGAACACTGAAGCTTTCTTT. The variable domain in full, with the rest retrieved from reference TRBV25-1 and TRBJ1-1, is EADIYQTPRYLVIGTGKKITLECSQTMGHDKMYWYQQDPGMELHLIHYSYGVNSTEKGDLSSESTVSRIRTEHFPLTLESARPSHTSQYLCASSEWEVNTEAFFGQGTRLTVV.

V and J are TRBV7-3 and TRBJ2-1; 8 bases map to TRBD2. Germline CDR1 SGHTA, CDR2 FQGTGA. V dropped 5 bases and J dropped 0; count of bases not matched to a gene: 6. The CDR3 has 16 amino acids. CDR3 nucleotides: TGTGCCAGCAGCGAAAGCGGGGGACGCTCCTACAATGAGCAGTTCTTC. This translates into CASSESGGRSYNEQFF. The full variable domain, completed using reference TRBV7-3 and TRBJ2-1, is GAGVSQTPSNKVTEKGKYVELRCDPISGHTALYWYRQSLGQGPEFLIYFQGTGAADDSGLPNDRFFAVRPEGSVSTLKIQRTERGDSAVYLCASSESGGRSYNEQFFGPGTRLTVL.

This clone showed up just once. The chain combines TRBV29-1 with TRBJ1-2, with TRBD1 matching over 9 bases. CDR1 is SQVTM and CDR2 is ANQGSEA in the germline V gene. CDR3 length: 13 amino acids. V shed 6 bases and J 8 bases; nucleotides not matched to a gene: 10. The CDR3 DNA sequence: TGCAGCGTCGTACAGGGGGCTCGAGGAGGCTACACCTTC. Encoded protein: CSVVQGARGGYTF.

The chain is built from TRBV10-2 and TRBJ2-1; D may be TRBD1 (6 bases). Germline-derived CDR1 and CDR2 are WSHSY and SAAADI. This CDR3 spans 12 amino acids. Trimming removed 8 bases at V and 5 bases at J, with 10 bases between. The CDR3 nucleotides read TGCGCCAGCGGTACAGGGAACAATGAGCAGTTCTTC. It is translated as CASGTGNNEQFF.

The chain is built from TRBV7-8 and TRBJ2-7, with unresolved D. This CDR3 region has 12 residues. Germline loops: CDR1 SGHVS, CDR2 FQNEAQ. The V gene lost 1 base and the J gene lost 6 bases, with 7 bases spanning the gap. DNA of the CDR3: TGTGCCAGCAGCTTAGTGGTGGGCGAGCAGTACTTC. This sequence encodes CASSLVVGEQYF.

This clone was detected only once. The V call is TRBV29-1, the J call TRBJ2-3, with D possibly being TRBD2 (5 bases). There are 13 residues in the CDR3. Germline CDR1 and CDR2: SQVTM and ANQGSEA. V was trimmed by 4 bases and J by 0 bases, leaving 8 bases between them. In nucleotides, the CDR3 is TGCAGCGTTGTAGGCGGGAGCACAGATACGCAGTATTTT. As protein: CSVVGGSTDTQYF.

This chain joins TRBV10-1 and TRBJ2-2; D unclear. The CDR3 runs to 15 residues. V lost 2 bases and J 0 bases, leaving 7 bases between the germline ends. Germline values: CDR1 WNHNN, CDR2 SYGVQD (reference sequence). As DNA, the CDR3 is TGCGCCAGCAGTGAGCAGGATACGAACACCGGGGAGCTGTTTTTT. Translated, it gives CASSEQDTNTGELFF.

The chain couples TRBV6-6 to TRBJ1-2; D uncertain. The germline gives CDR1 MNHNY, CDR2 SVGAGI (reference sequence). V lost 0 bases, J lost 7 bases, and 3 bases lay in between. The CDR3 runs to 11 residues. The CDR3 DNA reads TGTGCCAGCAGTTACTCGGTTGGCTACACCTTC. Its protein is CASSYSVGYTF.

The V call is TRBV13, the J call TRBJ2-1; TRBD1 matches at 7 bases. The CDR3 has 13 residues. CDR1 is PRHDT, CDR2 FYEKMQ, per germline (reference sequence). Trimming took 4 bases from V and 8 from J; bases not matched to a gene: 5. The CDR3 DNA sequence: TGTGCCAGCAGCTCCTCCACAGGGGATGAGCAGTTCTTC. Protein: CASSSSTGDEQFF. Supplemented by reference TRBV13 and TRBJ2-1, the full variable domain reads AAGVIQSPRHLIKEKRETATLKCYPIPRHDTVYWYQQGPGQDPQFLISFYEKMQSDKGSIPDRFSAQQFSDYHSELNMSSLELGDSALYFCASSSSTGDEQFFGPGTRLTVL.

This chain connects TRBV27 to TRBJ2-5; D gene uncertain. The CDR3 totals 13 residues. V was pared by 6 bases and J by 5 bases, with 13 bases between. Germline V gives CDR1 MNHEY, CDR2 SMNVEV (reference sequence). The DNA of the CDR3 is TGTGCCAGCAGCTACAAGGGAAGGGAGACCCAGTACTTC. Translated: CASSYKGRETQYF.

The chain couples TRBV7-3 to TRBJ1-1, with D hard to call. Trimming cost V 3 bases and J 6 bases, with 8 bases left between them. Per germline, CDR1 SGHTA and CDR2 FQGTGA. This CDR3 is built from 12 residues. The CDR3 DNA sequence: TGTGCCAGCAGCTTCGTGGGAGCTGAAGCTTTCTTT. This encodes CASSFVGAEAFF.

V is TRBV6-5 and J is TRBJ1-1; possibly TRBD1 for D (6 bases). The CDR3 loop spans 15 amino acids. Trimming removed 2 bases at V and 1 base at J, with 11 bases between. Germline loops: CDR1 MNHEY, CDR2 SVGAGI. The CDR3 here is CASSYGEQGNTEAFF. The CDR3 nucleotides read TGTGCCAGCAGTTACGGGGAACAGGGGAACACTGAAGCTTTCTTT.

The V call is TRBV18, the J call TRBJ2-1, with 9 bases matching TRBD2. With 0 bases clipped from V and 3 bases from J, the junction kept 3 bases outside the gene matches. CDR1 and CDR2 (germline): KGHSH, LQKENI. This CDR3 is 16 amino acids long. The CDR3 nucleotides read TGTGCCAGCTCACCACCGGAGACTAGCGGCTACAATGAGCAGTTCTTC. Amino acids: CASSPPETSGYNEQFF.

The chain has TRBV19 and TRBJ2-3; D perhaps matches TRBD2 (5 bases). Per the germline V gene, CDR1 is LNHDA and CDR2 is SQIVND (reference sequence). The CDR3 spans 15 residues. The germline V and J ends were trimmed by 3 bases and 7 bases, with 17 bases remaining between them. The CDR3 region has the DNA TGTGCCAGTAGTATTCCCGGACTGCAGGATAATACGCAGTATTTT. This translates into CASSIPGLQDNTQYF.

The V and J genes are TRBV4-3 and TRBJ2-5; no definite D call. CDR3 length: 15 residues. V lost 5 bases, J lost 1 base, and 14 bases lay in between. Germline V gives CDR1 LGHNA, CDR2 YSLEER. The DNA for the CDR3 is TGCGCCAGCAGCTCAGACCCCGGTCCCCAAGAGACCCAGTACTTC. It specifies CASSSDPGPQETQYF.

This rearrangement joins TRBV9 to TRBJ2-7; 8 positions match TRBD1. This CDR3 region has 14 residues. The trim removed 1 base at V and 5 bases at J, leaving 5 bases unmatched. CDR1 and CDR2 from the germline V gene are SGDLS and YYNGEE. CDR3 residues: CASSVKGQDHEQYF. The DNA for the CDR3 is TGTGCCAGCAGCGTAAAGGGACAGGATCACGAGCAGTACTTC.

This chain uses TRBV30 with TRBJ1-1; 9 nucleotides match TRBD1. V lost 2 bases, J lost 11 bases, and 12 bases stayed unmatched. The CDR3 totals 14 residues. Germline CDR1 reads GTSNPN; CDR2 reads SVGIG (reference sequence). CDR3 in amino acids: CAWSSGTGRYQAFF. The CDR3 coding sequence is TGTGCCTGGAGTTCAGGGACAGGGCGATATCAGGCTTTCTTT. The variable domain in full, with the rest retrieved from reference TRBV30 and TRBJ1-1, is SQTIHQWPATLVQPVGSPLSLECTVEGTSNPNLYWYRQAAGRGLQLLFYSVGIGQISSEVPQNLSASRPQDRQFILSSKKLLLSDSGFYLCAWSSGTGRYQAFFGQGTRLTVV.

J is TRBJ2-6 and V is TRBV7-3, with 7 bases fitting TRBD1. The CDR3 contains 15 residues. Germline CDR1 is SGHTA and CDR2 is FQGTGA. The V segment lost 5 bases and the J segment 1 base; nucleotides outside the gene matches: 2. The DNA of the CDR3 is TGTGCCAGCAGCCAGGGACAGTCTGGGGCCAACGTCCTGACTTTC. Translating gives CASSQGQSGANVLTF.

With regard to this clone: Other DNA sequences within the sample encode an identical CDR3. The chain couples TRBV4-3 to TRBJ1-2, with TRBD1 as a possible D gene (6 bases). V shed 3 bases and J shed 6 bases, with 8 bases lying between them. This CDR3 has 12 amino acids. The germline V gene has CDR1 LGHNA and CDR2 YSLEER. CDR3: CASSHSGDGYTF. CDR3 DNA sequence: TGCGCCAGCAGCCATTCAGGGGATGGCTACACCTTC.

On this clone: Relative to the germline gene, one junction end is altered; a read error may explain this. The V and J genes are TRBV10-3 and TRBJ2-7; no reliable D call. This CDR3 has 11 residues. The V gene's germline CDR1 is ENHRY and CDR2 SYGVKD. As DNA, the CDR3 is TGTGCCACCCTGGACGGGCCCGAGGAGTACTTC. It encodes CATLDGPEEYF.

This clone was detected only a few times. The J gene is TRBJ2-2, the V gene TRBV29-1, with D perhaps TRBD1 or TRBD2 (5 bases each). CDR1 SQVTM and CDR2 ANQGSEA come from the germline V gene. CDR3 size: 12 residues. Trimming shortened V by 4 bases and J by 5 bases, and 8 bases separated the two germline ends. This CDR3 reads CSVVWGTGELFF. CDR3 in DNA: TGCAGCGTTGTTTGGGGGACCGGGGAGCTGTTTTTT.

This chain joins TRBV7-6 and TRBJ1-1, with unresolved D. The germline CDR1 and CDR2 sequences are SGHVS and FNYEAQ. The CDR3 length is 13 residues. V was trimmed by 5 bases and J by 3 bases, leaving 10 bases between them. CDR3 loop: CASSPNTDTEAFF. The CDR3 DNA reads as TGTGCCAGCAGCCCCAATACGGACACTGAAGCTTTCTTT. The whole variable domain, remainder taken from reference TRBV7-6 and TRBJ1-1, is GAGVSQSPRYKVTKRGQDVALRCDPISGHVSLYWYRQALGQGPEFLTYFNYEAQQDKSGLPNDRFSAERPEGSISTLTIQRTEQRDSAMYRCASSPNTDTEAFFGQGTRLTVV.

V and J are TRBV6-5 and TRBJ2-1; 7 bases agree with TRBD2. Losses at the gene ends were 6 bases for V and 7 bases for J; bases not matched to a gene: 6. CDR1 MNHEY and CDR2 SVGAGI come from the germline V gene. This CDR3 has 13 residues. CDR3 region: CASSPGGGNEQFF. CDR3 bases: TGTGCCAGCAGCCCGGGGGGAGGAAATGAGCAGTTCTTC.

This chain joins TRBV6-5 and TRBJ2-4; 7 bases are a match to TRBD1. This CDR3 is 15 amino acids long. Trimming took 4 bases from V and 0 from J; bases not matched to a gene: 3. CDR1 MNHEY and CDR2 SVGAGI come from the germline V gene. As DNA, the CDR3 is TGTGCCAGCAGTTTCCGACAGGGAGCCAAAAACATTCAGTACTTC. Amino acids: CASSFRQGAKNIQYF.

The CDR3 bases are TGTGCCAGCAGCCCTACTAGCACAGATACGCAGTATTTT. Encoded protein: CASSPTSTDTQYF. The chain uses TRBV14 and TRBJ2-3; D is undetermined. Germline V lookup: CDR1 SGHDN, CDR2 FVKESK. The CDR3 consists of 13 residues. V shed 4 bases and J shed 0 bases, with 5 bases lying between them.

The CDR3 loop is CASSYSDTEAFF. CDR3 DNA sequence: TGTGCCAGCAGCTATTCAGACACTGAAGCTTTCTTT. The chain links TRBV5-6 to TRBJ1-1; D is unresolved. V gave up 3 bases and J gave up 3 bases, with 6 bases separating them. The CDR3 runs to 12 residues. Germline-derived CDR1 and CDR2 are SGHDT and YYEEEE.

The rearrangement joins TRBV2 to TRBJ2-3, with 13 bases matching TRBD2. The trim removed 5 bases at V and 6 bases at J, leaving 29 bases unmatched. Per the germline V gene, CDR1 is SNHLY and CDR2 is FYNNEI. This CDR3 spans 23 amino acids. The CDR3 reads CASSQHGTSGDLIKAQIGDTQYF. Here the CDR3 DNA reads TGTGCCAGCAGTCAACATGGGACTAGCGGGGACCTTATTAAAGCACAGATCGGCGATACGCAGTATTTT.